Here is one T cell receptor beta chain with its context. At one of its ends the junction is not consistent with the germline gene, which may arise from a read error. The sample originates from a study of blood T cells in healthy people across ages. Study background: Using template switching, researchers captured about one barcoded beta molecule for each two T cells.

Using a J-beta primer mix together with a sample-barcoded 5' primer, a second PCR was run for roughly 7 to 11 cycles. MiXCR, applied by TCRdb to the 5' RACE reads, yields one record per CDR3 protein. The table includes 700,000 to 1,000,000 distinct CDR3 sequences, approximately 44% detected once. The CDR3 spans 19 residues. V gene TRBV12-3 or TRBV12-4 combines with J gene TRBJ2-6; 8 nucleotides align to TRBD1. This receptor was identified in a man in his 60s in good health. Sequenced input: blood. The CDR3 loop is CVSSLLAGGILAGANVLTF. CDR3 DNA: TGTGTCAGCAGTTTACTGGCAGGGGGCATATTGGCTGGGGCCAACGTCCTGACTTTC.